The 22 T cell receptor beta chains below all came from one sample that was sequenced in a study of immune evolution from preneoplasia to lung adenocarcinoma. Some clones are missing from TCRdb's copy, which holds only in-frame ones; the method was immunoSEQ multiplex PCR. The sample contains some 11,000 clones, around 82% of which appear only once. Sequencing was done on a sample of FFPE minimally invasive lung adenocarcinoma tissue. All receptors come from a person aged 70 to 85 with lung adenocarcinoma.

The rearrangement uses TRBV19 and TRBJ1-5; D gene ambiguous. The V gene's germline CDR1 is LNHDA and CDR2 SQIVND (reference sequence). The CDR3 is 14 residues long. With 7 bases removed from V and 0 bases from J, the gap between germline ends came to 10 bases. The CDR3, as DNA: TGTGCCAGTACTACAGACTATAGCAATCAGCCCCAGCATTTT. Its protein product is CASTTDYSNQPQHF.

The gene calls are TRBV28 and TRBJ2-6; TRBD1 matches at 10 bases. This CDR3 is 16 amino acids long. Germline loops: CDR1 MDHEN, CDR2 SYDVKM. After removal of 6 bases from V and 2 bases from J, the junction contained 4 bases not matched to a gene. The CDR3 DNA reads TGTGCCAGCAGCAAGGACAGGGGGACTGGGGCCAACGTCCTGACTTTC. As protein: CASSKDRGTGANVLTF.

This chain uses TRBV7-8 with TRBJ1-5; D is possibly TRBD1 (6 bases). The CDR3 length is 15 residues. CDR1 is SGHVS, CDR2 FQNEAQ, per germline. V dropped 0 bases and J dropped 4 bases, with 10 bases sitting between them. This CDR3 is CASSLAQGGNQPQHF. CDR3 nucleotides: TGTGCCAGCAGCTTAGCACAGGGAGGAAATCAGCCCCAGCATTTT.

V gene TRBV4-2 combines with J gene TRBJ2-7; D not resolved. Germline CDR1 reads LGHNA; CDR2 reads YNFKEQ. V was clipped by 0 bases and J by 0 bases, with 9 bases between them. This CDR3 comprises 15 residues. The CDR3: CASSQEPDSSYEQYF. For the CDR3, the DNA is TGTGCCAGCAGCCAAGAACCGGATAGCTCCTACGAGCAGTACTTC.

This chain links TRBV9 with TRBJ2-3, with TRBD2 matching over 7 bases. Germline CDR1 is SGDLS and CDR2 is YYNGEE. The V and J ends lost 6 bases and 1 base, in that order; junction bases with no gene match: 8. The CDR3 contains 15 residues. CDR3 DNA sequence: TGTGCCAGCACCCGATTGGGGGGGGGCACAGATACGCAGTATTTT. Protein product: CASTRLGGGTDTQYF.

This clone was picked up one time. The V call is TRBV28, the J call TRBJ1-5; D perhaps matches TRBD1 (6 bases). Germline CDR1 MDHEN, CDR2 SYDVKM. Trimming stripped 7 bases from V and 1 base from J, with 14 bases between. The CDR3 runs 15 residues. The DNA for the CDR3 is TGTGCCAGCAATCCCCAGGGGTTGAGCAATCAGCCCCAGCATTTT. It is translated as CASNPQGLSNQPQHF.

The chain is built from TRBV9 and TRBJ2-1; D gene uncertain. V was pared by 4 bases and J by 9 bases, with 11 bases between. Germline CDR1 SGDLS, CDR2 YYNGEE. The CDR3 runs 12 residues. Written as DNA, the CDR3 is TGTGCCAGCAGCCCCCAGGAAAGTGAGCAGTTCTTC. It encodes CASSPQESEQFF.

The chain couples TRBV11-3 to TRBJ2-5; TRBD2 matches 8 bases. The CDR3 spans 15 residues. Germline V CDR1 and CDR2: SGHNT, YENEEA. V lost 5 bases to trimming and J lost 4 bases; unmatched junction nucleotides: 9. CDR3 in amino acids: CASSPPVAGIETQYF. The DNA for the CDR3 is TGTGCCAGCAGCCCGCCGGTAGCGGGAATAGAGACCCAGTACTTC.

This chain connects TRBV19 to TRBJ2-1, with TRBD1 matching over 10 bases. Losses at the gene ends were 5 bases for V and 0 bases for J; bases not matched to a gene: 7. This CDR3 has 17 residues. From germline, CDR1 is LNHDA and CDR2 SQIVND (reference sequence). The CDR3 DNA reads as TGTGCCAGTAGTCCCCCGACAGGGGGCTTCTCCTACAATGAGCAGTTCTTC. As protein: CASSPPTGGFSYNEQFF.

The chain is built from TRBV15 and TRBJ2-3, with a possible D match to TRBD2 (6 bases). Trimming cost V 1 base and J 5 bases, with 16 bases left between them. This CDR3 has 16 residues. Germline CDR1 and CDR2: LNHNV and YYDKDF (reference sequence). CDR3 amino acids: CATSRGGGGMVDTQYF. The CDR3 DNA sequence: TGTGCCACCAGCAGAGGTGGCGGAGGGATGGTAGATACGCAGTATTTT.

Note on this clone: Germline and junction disagree at one end, which may indicate a read error. This chain joins TRBV5-6 and TRBJ2-7; perhaps TRBD2 as D (6 bases). The CDR3 has 14 residues. From germline, CDR1 is SGHDT and CDR2 YYEEEE. The CDR3 DNA reads TGTGTCAGCAGCCTGGCCGGCGGGGCCTACGAGCAGTACTTC. This encodes CVSSLAGGAYEQYF.

The table lists this clone with a count of one. The chain combines TRBV5-1 with TRBJ1-1, with D possibly being TRBD1 (6 bases). Germline V gene lookup returns CDR1 SGHRS and CDR2 YFSETQ. CDR3 length equals 13 residues. Trimming removed 0 bases at V and 6 bases at J, with 9 bases between. The CDR3 sequence: CASSLGQGSEAFF. In nucleotides, the CDR3 is TGCGCCAGCAGCTTGGGTCAGGGGTCTGAAGCTTTCTTT.

This clone was seen just once. V gene TRBV6-6 combines with J gene TRBJ1-6; D not resolved. Trimming left V 6 bases short and J 2 bases short, with 11 bases between. Germline-derived CDR1 and CDR2 are MNHNY and SVGAGI (reference sequence). The CDR3 has 15 residues. The CDR3 coding sequence is TGTGCCAGCAGCAACACCTCCCCCTATAATTCACCCCTCCACTTT. Protein: CASSNTSPYNSPLHF.

The chain is built from TRBV9 and TRBJ2-6; D is ambiguous. V lost 3 bases and J 6 bases, leaving 10 bases between the germline ends. Germline V CDR1 and CDR2: SGDLS, YYNGEE. The CDR3 consists of 14 residues. CDR3 DNA: TGTGCCAGCAGCGGGCCCCAGCCGGCCAACGTCCTGACTTTC. Amino acids: CASSGPQPANVLTF.

Note on this clone: The sample holds other DNA sequences that translate to the same CDR3. The chain carries TRBV5-6 and TRBJ1-1; D is perhaps TRBD1 (6 bases). There are 17 residues in the CDR3. V was shortened by 8 bases and J by 4 bases, with 27 bases between the two germline ends. The germline CDR1 and CDR2 sequences are SGHDT and YYEEEE. The CDR3 DNA is TGTGCCAGTAGCAGGCGGGGGGCGCCCGGCAAGGGCACTGAAGCTTTCTTT. Translating it yields CASSRRGAPGKGTEAFF.

The chain recombines TRBV30 with TRBJ2-1; no reliable D call. The germline V and J ends were trimmed by 3 bases and 5 bases, with 17 bases remaining between them. The CDR3 runs 15 residues. Looked up from germline, CDR1 is GTSNPN and CDR2 is SVGIG (reference sequence). In nucleotides, the CDR3 is TGTGCCTGGAGCCACGCAGCGACTTTCCACAATGAGCAGTTCTTC. Residues: CAWSHAATFHNEQFF. Together with reference TRBV30 and TRBJ2-1, the CDR3 gives the full variable domain: SQTIHQWPATLVQPVGSPLSLECTVEGTSNPNLYWYRQAAGRGLQLLFYSVGIGQISSEVPQNLSASRPQDRQFILSSKKLLLSDSGFYLCAWSHAATFHNEQFFGPGTRLTVL.

CDR3 sequence reads: CASSQLAGDHEQYF. The CDR3 bases are TGTGCCAGCTCCCAGCTAGCGGGAGACCACGAGCAGTACTTC. V and J are TRBV18 and TRBJ2-7, with 10 bases aligning to TRBD2. This CDR3 is 14 amino acids long. Germline V gives CDR1 KGHSH, CDR2 LQKENI. Trimming removed 6 bases from V and 5 bases from J; junction bases left unmatched: 7. Variable domain in full (rest from reference TRBV18 and TRBJ2-7): NAGVMQNPRHLVRRRGQEARLRCSPMKGHSHVYWYRQLPEEGLKFMVYLQKENIIDESGMPKERFSAEFPKEGPSILRIQQVVRGDSAAYFCASSQLAGDHEQYFGPGTRLTVT.

This clone has a single count. As DNA, the CDR3 is TGTGCCAGCTCCGCCGACAGGCCTAGCAATCAGCCCCAGCATTTT. This sequence encodes CASSADRPSNQPQHF. The chain uses TRBV18 and TRBJ1-5; TRBD1 is a possible D gene (6 bases). Trimming removed 6 bases at V and 0 bases at J, with 12 bases between. Germline V CDR1 and CDR2: KGHSH, LQKENI. The CDR3 has 15 amino acids. Drawing the rest from reference TRBV18 and TRBJ1-5, the complete variable domain is NAGVMQNPRHLVRRRGQEARLRCSPMKGHSHVYWYRQLPEEGLKFMVYLQKENIIDESGMPKERFSAEFPKEGPSILRIQQVVRGDSAAYFCASSADRPSNQPQHFGDGTRLSIL.

The chain combines TRBV5-1 with TRBJ1-4; D perhaps matches TRBD1 (5 bases). The V gene lost 4 bases and the J gene lost 4 bases, with 11 bases spanning the gap. The CDR3 length is 14 residues. Germline V CDR1 and CDR2: SGHRS, YFSETQ. The chain's CDR3 is CASSLDRVNEKLFF. CDR3 nucleotides: TGCGCCAGCAGCCTCGACAGAGTTAATGAAAAACTGTTTTTT.

The CDR3 loop is CASSTADSMNTEAFF. The CDR3 coding sequence is TGTGCCAGCAGCACCGCCGATTCAATGAACACTGAAGCTTTCTTT. The chain couples TRBV9 to TRBJ1-1; D gene ambiguous. The CDR3 is made up of 15 amino acids. The V end lost 4 bases, the J end lost 0 bases, and 13 bases lay between the germline ends. Per the germline V gene, CDR1 is SGDLS and CDR2 is YYNGEE. The variable domain in full, with the rest retrieved from reference TRBV9 and TRBJ1-1, is DSGVTQTPKHLITATGQRVTLRCSPRSGDLSVYWYQQSLDQGLQFLIQYYNGEERAKGNILERFSAQQFPDLHSELNLSSLELGDSALYFCASSTADSMNTEAFFGQGTRLTVV.

In its sample, this clone was seen a few times. The J gene is TRBJ1-2, the V gene TRBV7-8; TRBD1 matches 7 bases. This CDR3 contains 13 residues. From germline, CDR1 is SGHVS and CDR2 FQNEAQ. V gave up 1 base and J gave up 8 bases; unmatched junction bases: 4. CDR3 DNA: TGTGCCAGCAGCTTAGGACAGGGTGGAGGCTACACCTTC. It translates to CASSLGQGGGYTF.

CDR3 DNA: TGTGCCAGCAGCAACGGACAGGTCCCTGGAAACACCATATATTTT. Translating it yields CASSNGQVPGNTIYF. The chain combines TRBV7-8 with TRBJ1-3; 7 bases line up with TRBD1. The V and J ends lost 5 bases and 2 bases, in that order; junction bases with no gene match: 6. Looked up from germline, CDR1 is SGHVS and CDR2 is FQNEAQ. This CDR3 comprises 15 residues.